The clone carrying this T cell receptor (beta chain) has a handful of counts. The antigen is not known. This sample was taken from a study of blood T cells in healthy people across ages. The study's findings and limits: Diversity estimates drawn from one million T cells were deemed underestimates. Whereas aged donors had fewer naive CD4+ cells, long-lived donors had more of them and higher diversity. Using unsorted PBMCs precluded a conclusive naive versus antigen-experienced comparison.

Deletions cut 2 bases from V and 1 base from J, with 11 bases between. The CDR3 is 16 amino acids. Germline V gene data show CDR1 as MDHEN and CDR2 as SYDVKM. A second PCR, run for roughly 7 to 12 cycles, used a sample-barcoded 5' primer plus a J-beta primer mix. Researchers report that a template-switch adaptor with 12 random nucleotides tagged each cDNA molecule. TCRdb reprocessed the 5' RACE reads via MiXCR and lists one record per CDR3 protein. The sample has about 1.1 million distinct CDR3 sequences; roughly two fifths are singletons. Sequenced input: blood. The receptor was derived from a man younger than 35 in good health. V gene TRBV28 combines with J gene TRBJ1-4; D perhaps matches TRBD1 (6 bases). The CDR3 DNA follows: TGTGCCAGCAGTTTAGTGCAGGGGATAACTAATGAAAAACTGTTTTTT. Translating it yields CASSLVQGITNEKLFF.